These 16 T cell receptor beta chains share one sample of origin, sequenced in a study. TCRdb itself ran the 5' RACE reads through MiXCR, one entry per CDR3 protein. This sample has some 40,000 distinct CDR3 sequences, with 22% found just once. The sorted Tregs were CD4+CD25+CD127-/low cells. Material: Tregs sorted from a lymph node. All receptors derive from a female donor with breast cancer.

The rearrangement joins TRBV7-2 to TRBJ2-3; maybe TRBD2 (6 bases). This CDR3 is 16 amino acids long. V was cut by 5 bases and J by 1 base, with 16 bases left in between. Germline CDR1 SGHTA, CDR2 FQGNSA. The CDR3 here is CASSPGGPRGTDTQYF. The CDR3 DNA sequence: TGTGCCAGCAGCCCCGGAGGGCCCAGGGGCACAGATACGCAGTATTTT.

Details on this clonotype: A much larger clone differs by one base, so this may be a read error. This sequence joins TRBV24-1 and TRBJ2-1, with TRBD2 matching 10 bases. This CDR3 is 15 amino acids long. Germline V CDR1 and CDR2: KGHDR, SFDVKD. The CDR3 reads CATTTSASGGNGQFF. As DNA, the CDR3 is TGTGCCACCACCACATCGGCTAGCGGGGGAAATGGGCAGTTCTTC.

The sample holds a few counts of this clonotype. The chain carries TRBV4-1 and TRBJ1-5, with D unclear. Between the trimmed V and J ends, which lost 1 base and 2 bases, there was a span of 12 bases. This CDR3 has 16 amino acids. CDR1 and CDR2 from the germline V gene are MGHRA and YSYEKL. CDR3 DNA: TGCGCCAGCAGCCAAGTGCCCCCGATTCGCAATCAGCCCCAGCATTTT. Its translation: CASSQVPPIRNQPQHF.

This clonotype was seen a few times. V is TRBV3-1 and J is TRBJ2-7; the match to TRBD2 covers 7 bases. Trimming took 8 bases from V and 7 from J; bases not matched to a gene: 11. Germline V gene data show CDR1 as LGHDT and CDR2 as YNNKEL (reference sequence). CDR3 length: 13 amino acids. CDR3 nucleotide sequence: TGTGCCAGCGTCCAGATTCAGGGAGGGGAGCAGTACTTC. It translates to CASVQIQGGEQYF.

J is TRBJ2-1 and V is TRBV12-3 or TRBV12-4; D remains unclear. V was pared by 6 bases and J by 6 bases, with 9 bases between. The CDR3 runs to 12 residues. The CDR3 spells CASSADRNEQFF. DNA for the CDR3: TGTGCCAGCAGCGCGGACCGCAATGAGCAGTTCTTC.

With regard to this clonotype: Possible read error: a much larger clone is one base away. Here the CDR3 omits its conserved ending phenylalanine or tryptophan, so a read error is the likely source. In DNA, the CDR3 is TGTGCCAGCAGCCAAGGCTATGGCTACACCCTC. Its protein product is CASSQGYGYTL. The V call is TRBV4-2, the J call TRBJ1-2; the D is unclear. CDR3 length: 11 residues. CDR1 is LGHNA, CDR2 YNFKEQ, per germline. V lost 1 base to trimming and J lost 4 bases, with 1 base between them.

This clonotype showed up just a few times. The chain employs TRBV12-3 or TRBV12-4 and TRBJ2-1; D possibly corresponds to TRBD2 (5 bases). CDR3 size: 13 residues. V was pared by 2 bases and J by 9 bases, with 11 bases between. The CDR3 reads CASSLPLAPEQFF. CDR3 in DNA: TGTGCCAGCAGTTTACCGCTAGCTCCTGAGCAGTTCTTC.

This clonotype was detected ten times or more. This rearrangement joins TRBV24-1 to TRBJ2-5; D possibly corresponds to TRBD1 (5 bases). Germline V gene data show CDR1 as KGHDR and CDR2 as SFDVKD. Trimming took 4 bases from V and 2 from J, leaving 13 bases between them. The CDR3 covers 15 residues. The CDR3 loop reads CATSDPGDRQETQYF. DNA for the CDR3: TGTGCCACCAGTGACCCCGGCGACAGACAAGAGACCCAGTACTTC.

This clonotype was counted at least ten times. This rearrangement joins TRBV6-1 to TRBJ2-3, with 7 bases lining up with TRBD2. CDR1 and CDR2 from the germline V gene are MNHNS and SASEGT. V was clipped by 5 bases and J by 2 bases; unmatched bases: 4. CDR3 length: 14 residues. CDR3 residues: CASSPAGVTDTQYF. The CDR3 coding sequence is TGTGCCAGCAGTCCGGCGGGAGTCACAGATACGCAGTATTTT.

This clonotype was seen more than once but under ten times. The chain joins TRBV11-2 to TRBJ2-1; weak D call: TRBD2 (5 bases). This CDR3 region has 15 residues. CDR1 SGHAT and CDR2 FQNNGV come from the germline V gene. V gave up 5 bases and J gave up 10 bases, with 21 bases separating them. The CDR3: CASSHLRGNLPEQFF. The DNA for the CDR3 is TGTGCCAGCAGCCACTTACGGGGAAATTTACCAGAGCAGTTCTTC.

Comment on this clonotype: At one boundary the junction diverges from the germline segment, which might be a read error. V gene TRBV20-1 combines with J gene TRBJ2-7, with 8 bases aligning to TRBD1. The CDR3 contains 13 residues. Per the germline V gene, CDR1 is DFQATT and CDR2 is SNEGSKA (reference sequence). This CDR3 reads CSANRGYDGEQNF. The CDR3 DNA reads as TGCAGTGCTAACAGGGGGTACGATGGGGAGCAGAACTTC.

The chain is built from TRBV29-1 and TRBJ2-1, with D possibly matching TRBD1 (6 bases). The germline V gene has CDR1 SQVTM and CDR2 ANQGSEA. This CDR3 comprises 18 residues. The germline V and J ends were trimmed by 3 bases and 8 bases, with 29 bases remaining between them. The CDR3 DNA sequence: TGCAGCGTTGATTTGAAACTCCGGCCGGGCCAGGGGCGGGATGAGCAGTTCTTC. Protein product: CSVDLKLRPGQGRDEQFF.

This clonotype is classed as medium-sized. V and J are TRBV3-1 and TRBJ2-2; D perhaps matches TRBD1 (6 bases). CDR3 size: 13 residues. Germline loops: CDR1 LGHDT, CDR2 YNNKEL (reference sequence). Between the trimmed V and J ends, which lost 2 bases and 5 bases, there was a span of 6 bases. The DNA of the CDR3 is TGTGCCAGCAGCCAACAGGGGACCGGGGAGCTGTTTTTT. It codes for CASSQQGTGELFF.

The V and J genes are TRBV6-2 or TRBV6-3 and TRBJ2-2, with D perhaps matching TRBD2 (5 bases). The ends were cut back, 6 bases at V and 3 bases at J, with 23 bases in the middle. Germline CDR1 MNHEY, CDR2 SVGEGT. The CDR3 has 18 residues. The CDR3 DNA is TGTGCCAGCAGCTCCCACACGAGACTACCCTTTGACACCGGGGAGCTGTTTTTT. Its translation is CASSSHTRLPFDTGELFF.

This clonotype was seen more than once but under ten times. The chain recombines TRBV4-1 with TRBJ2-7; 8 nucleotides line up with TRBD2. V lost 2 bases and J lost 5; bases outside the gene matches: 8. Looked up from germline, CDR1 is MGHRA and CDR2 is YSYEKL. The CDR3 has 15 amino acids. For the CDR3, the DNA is TGCGCCAGCAGCCAATCTGCGGGAGGAACCGACGAGCAGTACTTC. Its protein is CASSQSAGGTDEQYF.

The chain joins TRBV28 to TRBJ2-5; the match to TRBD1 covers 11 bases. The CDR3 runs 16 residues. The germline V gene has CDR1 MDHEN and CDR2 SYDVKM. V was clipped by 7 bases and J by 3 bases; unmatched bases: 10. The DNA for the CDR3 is TGTGCCAGCATCCCGACGGGACAGGGGGTTAAAGAGACCCAGTACTTC. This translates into CASIPTGQGVKETQYF. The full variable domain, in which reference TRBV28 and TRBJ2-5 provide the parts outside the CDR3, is DVKVTQSSRYLVKRTGEKVFLECVQDMDHENMFWYRQDPGLGLRLIYFSYDVKMKEKGDIPEGYSVSREKKERFSLILESASTNQTSMYLCASIPTGQGVKETQYFGPGTRLLVL.